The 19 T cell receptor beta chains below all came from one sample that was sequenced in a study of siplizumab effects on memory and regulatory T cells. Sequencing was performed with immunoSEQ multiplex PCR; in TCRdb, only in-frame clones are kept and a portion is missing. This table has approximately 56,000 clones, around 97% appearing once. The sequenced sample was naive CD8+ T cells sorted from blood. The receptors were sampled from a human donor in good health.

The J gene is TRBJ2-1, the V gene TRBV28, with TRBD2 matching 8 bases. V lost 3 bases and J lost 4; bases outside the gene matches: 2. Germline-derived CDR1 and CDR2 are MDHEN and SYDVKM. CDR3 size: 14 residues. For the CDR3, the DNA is TGTGCCAGCAGTTTGGGACTAGTATACAATGAGCAGTTCTTC. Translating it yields CASSLGLVYNEQFF.

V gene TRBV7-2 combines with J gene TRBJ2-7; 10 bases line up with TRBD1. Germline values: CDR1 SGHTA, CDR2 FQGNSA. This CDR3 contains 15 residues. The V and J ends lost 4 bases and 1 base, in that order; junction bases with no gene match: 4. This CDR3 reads CASSSRQGASYEQYF. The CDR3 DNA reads TGTGCCAGCAGCTCCCGACAGGGGGCTTCCTACGAGCAGTACTTC.

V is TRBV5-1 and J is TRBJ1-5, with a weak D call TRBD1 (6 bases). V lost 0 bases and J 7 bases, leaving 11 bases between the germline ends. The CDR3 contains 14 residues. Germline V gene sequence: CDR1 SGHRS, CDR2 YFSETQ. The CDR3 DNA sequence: TGCGCCAGCAGCTTGGAGGGGGGTGCACAGCCCCAGCATTTT. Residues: CASSLEGGAQPQHF.

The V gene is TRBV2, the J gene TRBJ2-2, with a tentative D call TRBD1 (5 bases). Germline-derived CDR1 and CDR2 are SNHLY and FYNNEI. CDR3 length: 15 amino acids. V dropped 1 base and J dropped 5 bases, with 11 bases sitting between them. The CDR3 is CASSEGFRETGELFF. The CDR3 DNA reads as TGTGCCAGCAGTGAAGGGTTCAGGGAAACCGGGGAGCTGTTTTTT. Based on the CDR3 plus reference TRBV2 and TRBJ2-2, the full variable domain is EPEVTQTPSHQVTQMGQEVILRCVPISNHLYFYWYRQILGQKVEFLVSFYNNEISEKSEIFDDQFSVERPDGSNFTLKIRSTKLEDSAMYFCASSEGFRETGELFFGEGSRLTVL.

The CDR3: CASSPTGLAKNIQYF. The CDR3 bases are TGCGCCAGCAGCCCGACAGGTCTAGCCAAAAACATTCAGTACTTC. V gene TRBV5-1 combines with J gene TRBJ2-4; D possibly corresponds to TRBD1 (6 bases). The CDR3 sequence is 15 residues long. V lost 4 bases, J lost 0 bases, and 11 bases lay in between. The germline gives CDR1 SGHRS, CDR2 YFSETQ.

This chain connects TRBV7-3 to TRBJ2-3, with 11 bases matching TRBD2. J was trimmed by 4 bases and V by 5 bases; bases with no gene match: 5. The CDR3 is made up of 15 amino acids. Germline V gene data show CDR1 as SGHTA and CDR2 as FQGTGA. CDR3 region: CASSPTSGAADTQYF. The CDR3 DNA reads TGTGCCAGCAGCCCGACTAGCGGGGCCGCAGATACGCAGTATTTT. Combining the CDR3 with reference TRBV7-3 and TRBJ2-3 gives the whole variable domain GAGVSQTPSNKVTEKGKYVELRCDPISGHTALYWYRQSLGQGPEFLIYFQGTGAADDSGLPNDRFFAVRPEGSVSTLKIQRTERGDSAVYLCASSPTSGAADTQYFGPGTRLTVL.

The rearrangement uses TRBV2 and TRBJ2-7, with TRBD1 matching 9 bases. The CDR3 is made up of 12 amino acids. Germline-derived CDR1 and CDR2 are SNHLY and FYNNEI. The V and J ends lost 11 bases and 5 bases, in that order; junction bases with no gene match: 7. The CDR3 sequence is CAGRDRAHEQYF. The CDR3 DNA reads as TGTGCCGGCCGGGACAGGGCTCACGAGCAGTACTTC.

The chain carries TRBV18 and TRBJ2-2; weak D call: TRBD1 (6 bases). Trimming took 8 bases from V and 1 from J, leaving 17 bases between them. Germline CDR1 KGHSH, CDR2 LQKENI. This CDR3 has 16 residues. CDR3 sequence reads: CASRHSTGLNTGELFF. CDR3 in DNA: TGTGCCAGCCGACACAGCACAGGGCTGAACACCGGGGAGCTGTTTTTT.

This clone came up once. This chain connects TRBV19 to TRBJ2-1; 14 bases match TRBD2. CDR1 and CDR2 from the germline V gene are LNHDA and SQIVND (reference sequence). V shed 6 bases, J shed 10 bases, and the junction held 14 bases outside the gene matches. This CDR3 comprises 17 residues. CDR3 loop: CASSISWPGLAGVEQFF. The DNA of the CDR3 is TGTGCCAGTAGCATTTCGTGGCCGGGACTAGCGGGAGTGGAGCAGTTCTTC.

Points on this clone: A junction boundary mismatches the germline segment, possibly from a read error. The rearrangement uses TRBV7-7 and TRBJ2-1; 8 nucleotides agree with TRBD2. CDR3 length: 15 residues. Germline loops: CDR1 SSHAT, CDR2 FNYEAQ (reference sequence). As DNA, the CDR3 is TGTGCTAGCAGCTTAGAACGAGCGGGAGTGGGTGAGCAGTTCTTC. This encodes CASSLERAGVGEQFF. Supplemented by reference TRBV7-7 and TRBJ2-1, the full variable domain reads GAGVSQSPRYKVTKRGQDVTLRCDPISSHATLYWYQQALGQGPEFLTYFNYEAQPDKSGLPSDRFSAERPEGSISTLTIQRTEQRDSAMYRCASSLERAGVGEQFFGPGTRLTVL.

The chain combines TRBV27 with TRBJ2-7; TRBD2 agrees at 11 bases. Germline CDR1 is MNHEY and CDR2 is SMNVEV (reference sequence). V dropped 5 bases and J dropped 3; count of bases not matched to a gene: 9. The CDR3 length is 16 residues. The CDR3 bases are TGTGCCAGCAGTCTCTCATCTAGCGGGAGGCTCTACGAGCAGTACTTC. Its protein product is CASSLSSSGRLYEQYF.

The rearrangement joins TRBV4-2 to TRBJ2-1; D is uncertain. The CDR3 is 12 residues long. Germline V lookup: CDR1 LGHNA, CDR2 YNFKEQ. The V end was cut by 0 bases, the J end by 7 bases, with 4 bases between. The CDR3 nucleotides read TGTGCCAGCAGCCAAGAGGGTAATGAGCAGTTCTTC. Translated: CASSQEGNEQFF.

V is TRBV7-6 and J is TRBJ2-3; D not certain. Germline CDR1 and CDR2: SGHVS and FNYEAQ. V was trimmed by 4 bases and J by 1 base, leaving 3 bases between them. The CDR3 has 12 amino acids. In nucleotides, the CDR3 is TGTGCCAGCAGCTCCCGCACAGATACGCAGTATTTT. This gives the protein CASSSRTDTQYF. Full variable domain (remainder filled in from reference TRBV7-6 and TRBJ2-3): GAGVSQSPRYKVTKRGQDVALRCDPISGHVSLYWYRQALGQGPEFLTYFNYEAQQDKSGLPNDRFSAERPEGSISTLTIQRTEQRDSAMYRCASSSRTDTQYFGPGTRLTVL.

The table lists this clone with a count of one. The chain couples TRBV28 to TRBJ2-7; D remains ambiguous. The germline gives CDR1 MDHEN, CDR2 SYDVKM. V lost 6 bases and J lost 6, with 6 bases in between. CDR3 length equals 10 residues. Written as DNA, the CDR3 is TGTGCCAGCAGCCTGGTCGAGCAGTACTTC. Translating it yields CASSLVEQYF.

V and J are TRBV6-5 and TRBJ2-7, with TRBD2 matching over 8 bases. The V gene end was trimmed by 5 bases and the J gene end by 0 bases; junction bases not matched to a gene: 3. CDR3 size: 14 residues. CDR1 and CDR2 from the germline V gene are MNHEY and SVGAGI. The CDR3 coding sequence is TGTGCCAGCAGTACTAGCGGTTCCTCCTACGAGCAGTACTTC. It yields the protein CASSTSGSSYEQYF.

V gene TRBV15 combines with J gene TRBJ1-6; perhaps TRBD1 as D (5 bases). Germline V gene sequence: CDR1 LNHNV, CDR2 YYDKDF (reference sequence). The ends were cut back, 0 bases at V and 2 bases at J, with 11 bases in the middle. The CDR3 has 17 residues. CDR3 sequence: CATSRERQGTYNSPLHF. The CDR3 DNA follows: TGTGCCACCAGCAGAGAGAGGCAGGGCACCTATAATTCACCCCTCCACTTT.

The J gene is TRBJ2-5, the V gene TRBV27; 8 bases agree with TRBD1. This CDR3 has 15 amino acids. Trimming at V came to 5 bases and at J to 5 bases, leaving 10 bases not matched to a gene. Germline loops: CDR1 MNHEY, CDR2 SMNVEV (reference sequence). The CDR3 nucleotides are TGTGCCAGCAGTCCATTGACAGGGGTGGAGGAGACCCAGTACTTC. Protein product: CASSPLTGVEETQYF.

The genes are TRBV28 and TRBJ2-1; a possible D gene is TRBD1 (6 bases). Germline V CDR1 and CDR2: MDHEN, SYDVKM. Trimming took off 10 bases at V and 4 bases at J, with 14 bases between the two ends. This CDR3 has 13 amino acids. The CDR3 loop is CATTGTLYNEQFF. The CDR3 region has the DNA TGTGCCACGACCGGGACACTTTACAATGAGCAGTTCTTC.

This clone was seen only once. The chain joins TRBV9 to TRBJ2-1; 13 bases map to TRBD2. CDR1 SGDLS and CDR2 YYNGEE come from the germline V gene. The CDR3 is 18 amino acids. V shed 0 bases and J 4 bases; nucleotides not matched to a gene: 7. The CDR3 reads CASSVGLAGGGRYNEQFF. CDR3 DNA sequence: TGTGCCAGCAGCGTAGGACTAGCGGGAGGAGGGAGGTACAATGAGCAGTTCTTC.